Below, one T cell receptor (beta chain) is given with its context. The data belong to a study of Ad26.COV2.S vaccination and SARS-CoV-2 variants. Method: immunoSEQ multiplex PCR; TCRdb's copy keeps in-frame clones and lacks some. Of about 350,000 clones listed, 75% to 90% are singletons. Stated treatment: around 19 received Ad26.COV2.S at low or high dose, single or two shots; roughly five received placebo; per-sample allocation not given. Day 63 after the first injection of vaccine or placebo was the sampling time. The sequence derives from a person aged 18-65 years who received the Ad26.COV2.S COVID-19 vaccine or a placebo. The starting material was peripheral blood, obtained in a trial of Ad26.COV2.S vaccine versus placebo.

The CDR3 reads CGSSGNVLETQYF. In DNA, the CDR3 is TGTGGAAGTAGCGGGAATGTGTTAGAGACCCAGTACTTC. V gene TRBV28 combines with J gene TRBJ2-5, with TRBD2 identical over 8 bases. The CDR3 loop spans 13 amino acids. Germline V gene sequence: CDR1 MDHEN, CDR2 SYDVKM.